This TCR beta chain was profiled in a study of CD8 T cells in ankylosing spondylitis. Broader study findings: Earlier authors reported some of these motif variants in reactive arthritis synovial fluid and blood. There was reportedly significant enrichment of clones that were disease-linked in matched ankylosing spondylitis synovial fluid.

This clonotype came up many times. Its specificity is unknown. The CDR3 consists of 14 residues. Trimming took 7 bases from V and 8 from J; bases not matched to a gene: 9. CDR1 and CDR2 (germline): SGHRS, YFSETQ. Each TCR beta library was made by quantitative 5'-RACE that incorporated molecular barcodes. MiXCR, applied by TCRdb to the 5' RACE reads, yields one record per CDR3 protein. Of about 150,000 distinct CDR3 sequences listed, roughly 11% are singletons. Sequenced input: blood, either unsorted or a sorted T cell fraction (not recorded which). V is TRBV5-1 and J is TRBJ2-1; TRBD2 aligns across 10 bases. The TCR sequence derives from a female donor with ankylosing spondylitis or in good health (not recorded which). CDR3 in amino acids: CASRQTSGFDEQFF. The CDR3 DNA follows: TGCGCCAGCCGGCAGACTAGCGGGTTTGATGAGCAGTTCTTC.